Included here is one TCR beta chain sequence, with context. The source of the sample is a study of blood T cell repertoires in COVID-19. The Seattle patients, enrolled during active infection, were followed longitudinally. As originally analysed: Amplified reference gene primers provided the basis for estimating nucleated cell counts. Sequencing used immunoSEQ multiplex PCR; TCRdb keeps in-frame clones, though not all of them. V, J and clone size reflect that table, while D and trimming were determined from the DNA. Among about 230,000 clones, under 85% were seen once, and the ten largest hold roughly 1.3%. Trimming shortened V by 5 bases and J by 4 bases, and 17 bases separated the two germline ends. CDR3 size: 15 residues. Germline V gene data show CDR1 as MNHEY and CDR2 as SMNVEV (reference sequence).

This clonotype originated in a woman aged 25 to 45 with COVID-19, enrolled during active disease. The rearrangement joins TRBV27 to TRBJ2-5; TRBD2 is a possible D gene (6 bases). The sequenced material came from peripheral blood. The CDR3 DNA reads as TGTGCCAGCAGTCACGGACCGTCGGGAGTAGAGACCCAGTACTTC. This encodes CASSHGPSGVETQYF.